The 29 T cell receptor beta chains listed next were all sequenced from one sample in a study of blood T cell repertoires in COVID-19. Repertoires were generated with immunoSEQ multiplex PCR, while TCRdb's copy carries only in-frame clones and drops some. The sample lists 97,000 or so clones; 60% to 80% were seen once. Specimen: peripheral blood. These receptors came from a man between 60 and 70 years old with active or convalescent COVID-19.

This sequence joins TRBV7-9 and TRBJ1-3; D is uncertain. The germline CDR1 and CDR2 sequences are SEHNR and FQNEAQ (reference sequence). Deletions cut 3 bases from V and 0 bases from J, with 12 bases between. The CDR3 covers 16 residues. The CDR3 DNA reads as TGTGCCAGCAGCTTCGGGAAGGCCAACTCTGGAAACACCATATATTTT. It specifies CASSFGKANSGNTIYF.

The chain recombines TRBV7-9 with TRBJ1-1; tentatively, D is TRBD1 (6 bases). This CDR3 is 13 amino acids long. Germline values: CDR1 SEHNR, CDR2 FQNEAQ (reference sequence). Trimming removed 3 bases from V and 1 base from J, with 6 bases in between. The CDR3 loop reads CASSLTGNTEAFF. CDR3 coding DNA: TGTGCCAGCAGCTTGACAGGGAACACTGAAGCTTTCTTT.

The chain employs TRBV19 and TRBJ1-2; no clear D gene. Germline-derived CDR1 and CDR2 are LNHDA and SQIVND (reference sequence). The CDR3 loop spans 14 amino acids. V lost 5 bases, J lost 3 bases, and 13 bases lay in between. DNA for the CDR3: TGTGCCAGTAGTGTCTCCGGGGTCGACTATGGCTACACCTTC. It yields the protein CASSVSGVDYGYTF.

V gene TRBV5-1 combines with J gene TRBJ2-5; TRBD2 might be the D (6 bases). V shed 2 bases and J shed 2 bases, with 16 bases lying between them. Per the germline V gene, CDR1 is SGHRS and CDR2 is YFSETQ. This CDR3 has 16 amino acids. CDR3 sequence: CASSLRGAAGQETQYF. In DNA, the CDR3 is TGCGCCAGCAGCTTACGCGGGGCAGCCGGGCAAGAGACCCAGTACTTC.

This clone has only one observation. This chain connects TRBV4-1 to TRBJ1-5, with 7 bases identical to TRBD1. The V gene end was trimmed by 4 bases and the J gene end by 5 bases; junction bases not matched to a gene: 8. The CDR3 contains 15 residues. The germline V gene encodes CDR1 MGHRA and CDR2 YSYEKL. CDR3: CASSPRDSDHQPQHF. The CDR3 bases are TGCGCCAGCAGCCCCCGGGACAGTGATCATCAGCCCCAGCATTTT.

The rearrangement joins TRBV2 to TRBJ2-4; D remains ambiguous. The germline V gene has CDR1 SNHLY and CDR2 FYNNEI. V lost 3 bases to trimming and J lost 7 bases, with 13 bases between them. This CDR3 is 14 amino acids long. CDR3 nucleotides: TGTGCCAGCAGTGAGACCTCTACCGGGAACATTCAGTACTTC. Protein sequence: CASSETSTGNIQYF.

This sequence joins TRBV28 and TRBJ2-4, with D uncertain. This CDR3 has 13 residues. Germline loops: CDR1 MDHEN, CDR2 SYDVKM. V shed 6 bases and J shed 3 bases, with 9 bases lying between them. The chain's CDR3 is CASSKSDKNIQYF. The CDR3 region has the DNA TGTGCCAGCAGCAAGAGCGACAAAAACATTCAGTACTTC. The variable domain in full, completed from reference TRBV28 and TRBJ2-4, reads DVKVTQSSRYLVKRTGEKVFLECVQDMDHENMFWYRQDPGLGLRLIYFSYDVKMKEKGDIPEGYSVSREKKERFSLILESASTNQTSMYLCASSKSDKNIQYFGAGTRLSVL.

The V call is TRBV15, the J call TRBJ2-7; 7 bases map to TRBD2. J lost 3 bases, V lost 0 bases, and 2 bases had no gene match. This CDR3 contains 14 residues. Germline V gene data show CDR1 as LNHNV and CDR2 as YYDKDF (reference sequence). The CDR3, as DNA: TGTGCCACCAGCAGAGAGGGGGGGGGCTACGAGCAGTACTTC. Translation gives CATSREGGGYEQYF.

The chain has TRBV6-5 and TRBJ2-5, with D hard to call. From germline, CDR1 is MNHEY and CDR2 SVGAGI. This CDR3 comprises 14 residues. The ends were cut back, 5 bases at V and 5 bases at J, with 15 bases in the middle. The CDR3 DNA reads TGTGCCAGCAGTCCTGAAGTAGCATTGGAGACCCAGTACTTC. Translating it yields CASSPEVALETQYF.

J is TRBJ1-1 and V is TRBV3-1 (or the pseudogene TRBV3-2), with D hard to call. Trimming removed 2 bases at V and 4 bases at J, with 8 bases between. Germline V gene lookup returns CDR1 LGHDT and CDR2 YNNKEL (reference sequence). The CDR3 has 13 amino acids. The CDR3 loop is CASSQYSGTEAFF. As DNA, the CDR3 is TGTGCCAGCAGCCAATACAGTGGCACTGAAGCTTTCTTT.

This rearrangement joins TRBV18 to TRBJ1-2, with 7 bases matching TRBD1. The germline V gene encodes CDR1 KGHSH and CDR2 LQKENI. Germline trimming cut 6 bases from V and 5 bases from J; bases unmatched to any gene: 12. This CDR3 comprises 15 residues. The CDR3 spells CASSQGGDSAYGYTF. CDR3 in DNA: TGTGCCAGCTCTCAAGGCGGGGACAGCGCTTATGGCTACACCTTC.

The rearrangement uses TRBV10-3 and TRBJ1-1, with 9 bases matching TRBD1. The V gene end was trimmed by 3 bases and the J gene end by 3 bases; junction bases not matched to a gene: 5. The V gene's germline CDR1 is ENHRY and CDR2 SYGVKD. This CDR3 region has 15 residues. CDR3 bases: TGTGCCATCAGTGACCTGGACAGGGGATACACTGAAGCTTTCTTT. Translation: CAISDLDRGYTEAFF.

The chain couples TRBV3-1 (or the pseudogene TRBV3-2) to TRBJ2-1; tentatively, D is TRBD1 (5 bases). The V gene's germline CDR1 is LGHDT and CDR2 YNNKEL (reference sequence). The V and J ends lost 1 base and 6 bases respectively, with 19 bases between them. This CDR3 contains 17 residues. The CDR3 is CASSQATGHLPSNEQFF. DNA for the CDR3: TGTGCCAGCAGCCAAGCTACCGGACACCTACCATCCAATGAGCAGTTCTTC.

The CDR3 protein is CAWRPNRVSTEAFF. The CDR3 DNA is TGTGCCTGGCGTCCTAACAGGGTGAGCACTGAAGCTTTCTTT. The gene calls are TRBV30 and TRBJ1-1; tentatively, D is TRBD1 (6 bases). This CDR3 has 14 residues. Trimming pared 5 bases from V and 4 bases from J, leaving 17 bases between. Per the germline V gene, CDR1 is GTSNPN and CDR2 is SVGIG (reference sequence).

This clone was counted between two and nine times. This chain uses TRBV2 with TRBJ2-1, with D perhaps matching TRBD1 (5 bases). The CDR3 runs to 12 residues. Germline V CDR1 and CDR2: SNHLY, FYNNEI. Trimming cost V 4 bases and J 6 bases, with 7 bases left between them. CDR3 in amino acids: CASSVTGNEQFF. For the CDR3, the DNA is TGTGCCAGCAGTGTAACAGGCAATGAGCAGTTCTTC.

V is TRBV4-3 and J is TRBJ2-1, with a weak D call TRBD1 (5 bases). CDR1 and CDR2 (germline): LGHNA, YSLEER. V dropped 2 bases and J dropped 0 bases, with 14 bases sitting between them. This CDR3 region has 17 residues. This chain's CDR3 is CASSQQIRGSSYNEQFF. CDR3 coding DNA: TGCGCCAGCAGCCAACAAATTAGGGGTAGCTCCTACAATGAGCAGTTCTTC.

This chain's CDR3 is CASSDVPTRSYEQYF. The CDR3 DNA sequence: TGTGCCAGCAGTGATGTCCCGACAAGGTCCTACGAGCAGTACTTC. This chain connects TRBV6-1 to TRBJ2-7; no clear D gene. V was trimmed by 3 bases and J by 1 base, leaving 13 bases between them. CDR3 length: 15 amino acids. The germline gives CDR1 MNHNS, CDR2 SASEGT.

This clone was counted a single time. The chain uses TRBV19 and TRBJ2-1; tentative D call: TRBD1 (6 bases). The CDR3 has 15 amino acids. CDR1 is LNHDA, CDR2 SQIVND, per germline (reference sequence). Trimming took off 3 bases at V and 7 bases at J, with 16 bases between the two ends. CDR3 nucleotide sequence: TGTGCCAGTAGTATGAGACAGGAGGTCCCTAATGAGCAGTTCTTC. This sequence encodes CASSMRQEVPNEQFF.

The chain is built from TRBV11-3 and TRBJ2-3; the D gene is possibly TRBD2 (7 bases). The ends were cut back, 6 bases at V and 1 base at J, with 17 bases in the middle. This CDR3 is built from 16 residues. Germline CDR1 is SGHNT and CDR2 is YENEEA. The CDR3 bases are TGTGCCAGCAGTTCATGGGGGGGCGGTCGCACAGATACGCAGTATTTT. Translated, it gives CASSSWGGGRTDTQYF.

This rearrangement joins TRBV6-5 to TRBJ2-1, with D possibly matching TRBD2 (6 bases). V dropped 0 bases and J dropped 9 bases, with 6 bases sitting between them. Germline V gene sequence: CDR1 MNHEY, CDR2 SVGAGI. The CDR3 covers 12 residues. For the CDR3, the DNA is TGTGCCAGCAGTTACTCGCGGGGTGAGCAGTTCTTC. Its protein product is CASSYSRGEQFF.

This chain connects TRBV7-2 to TRBJ2-2; TRBD2 might be the D (5 bases). V was clipped by 8 bases and J by 6 bases, with 13 bases between them. CDR3 length: 13 amino acids. Per the germline V gene, CDR1 is SGHTA and CDR2 is FQGNSA. The CDR3 nucleotides are TGTGCCAGCTCCCCGGCGAGGGCCGGGGAGCTGTTTTTT. This codes for CASSPARAGELFF.

The chain couples TRBV5-1 to TRBJ2-1, with D perhaps TRBD2 (6 bases). V lost 4 bases and J lost 1, with 12 bases in between. Germline lookup yields CDR1 SGHRS and CDR2 YFSETQ. The CDR3 has 15 residues. The CDR3, as DNA: TGCGCCAGCAGCGCTGGGGAGGAGTCCTACAATGAGCAGTTCTTC. As protein: CASSAGEESYNEQFF.

The chain combines TRBV19 with TRBJ1-1; tentative D call: TRBD1 (5 bases). Between the trimmed V and J ends, which lost 3 bases and 6 bases, there was a span of 17 bases. The CDR3 runs 15 residues. CDR1 is LNHDA, CDR2 SQIVND, per germline (reference sequence). The CDR3 protein is CASSIRGDLVPEAFF. For the CDR3, the DNA is TGTGCCAGTAGTATTCGGGGGGACCTGGTCCCTGAAGCTTTCTTT. The variable domain in full, completed from reference TRBV19 and TRBJ1-1, reads DGGITQSPKYLFRKEGQNVTLSCEQNLNHDAMYWYRQDPGQGLRLIYYSQIVNDFQKGDIAEGYSVSREKKESFPLTVTSAQKNPTAFYLCASSIRGDLVPEAFFGQGTRLTVV.

The chain employs TRBV5-8 and TRBJ2-5, with D uncertain. The germline CDR1 and CDR2 sequences are SGHTS and YDEGEE. V lost 1 base and J lost 5, with 9 bases in between. The CDR3 length is 13 residues. CDR3 coding DNA: TGTGCCAGCAGCTTGTGGGCTTCGGAGACCCAGTACTTC. Translation: CASSLWASETQYF.

This clone was counted only a few times. The rearrangement links TRBV19 to TRBJ1-6; weak D call: TRBD1 (6 bases). Germline loops: CDR1 LNHDA, CDR2 SQIVND (reference sequence). V lost 5 bases to trimming and J lost 7 bases, with 9 bases between them. The CDR3 sequence is 13 residues long. The CDR3, as DNA: TGTGCCAGTAGTGACACAGGGAATTCACCCCTCCACTTT. Translated, it gives CASSDTGNSPLHF. Complete variable domain (other parts from reference TRBV19 and TRBJ1-6): DGGITQSPKYLFRKEGQNVTLSCEQNLNHDAMYWYRQDPGQGLRLIYYSQIVNDFQKGDIAEGYSVSREKKESFPLTVTSAQKNPTAFYLCASSDTGNSPLHFGNGTRLTVT.

The table lists this clone with a few counts. The chain recombines TRBV2 with TRBJ2-7, with 7 nucleotides matching TRBD2. The CDR3 has 15 residues. V was pared by 3 bases and J by 3 bases, with 8 bases of the junction left unmatched. Germline values: CDR1 SNHLY, CDR2 FYNNEI. CDR3: CASSDDWGGNYEQYF. The CDR3 coding sequence is TGTGCCAGCAGTGATGACTGGGGGGGGAACTACGAGCAGTACTTC.

This clone appeared once. This chain joins TRBV29-1 and TRBJ1-1; D is perhaps TRBD1 (5 bases). Looked up from germline, CDR1 is SQVTM and CDR2 is ANQGSEA. The CDR3 length is 10 residues. With 7 bases removed from V and 7 bases from J, the gap between germline ends came to 10 bases. The CDR3 region has the DNA TGCAGCGCCGCCAGGGTTGAAGCTTTCTTT. Translation gives CSAARVEAFF.

The chain uses TRBV9 and TRBJ2-1; D gene uncertain. The CDR3 covers 15 residues. Germline CDR1 SGDLS, CDR2 YYNGEE. Trimming shortened V by 0 bases and J by 6 bases, and 13 bases separated the two germline ends. The CDR3 bases are TGTGCCAGCAGCGTAGGGTCGTTGCGGAGCAATGAGCAGTTCTTC. Amino acid sequence: CASSVGSLRSNEQFF.

CDR3 residues: CAWSDTENYRDFSYEQYV. CDR3 nucleotide sequence: TGTGCCTGGAGCGACACCGAAAATTACCGGGACTTCTCCTACGAGCAGTACGTC. The chain has TRBV30 and TRBJ2-7; D might be TRBD2 (6 bases). From germline, CDR1 is GTSNPN and CDR2 SVGIG (reference sequence). V was cut by 3 bases and J by 0 bases, with 24 bases left in between. CDR3 length: 18 residues.